The rows below give T cell receptor beta chains drawn from one sample of a study of Ad26.COV2.S vaccination and SARS-CoV-2 variants. Produced via immunoSEQ multiplex PCR; TCRdb's table is partial and in-frame only. The sample holds 200,000 to 300,000 clones, around nine tenths seen once. The specimen comprised peripheral blood, sampled in a trial of Ad26.COV2.S vaccine versus placebo. The receptor source for this set is a person aged 18-60 years who received the Ad26.COV2.S COVID-19 vaccine or a placebo. The CDR3 runs from the conserved cysteine through the conserved F or W. A D gene is named only where the DNA matches it firmly. Part of the rows lack a size; the others show once, few, many or a class for expanded clones.

CDR3aa | CDR3nt | j_gene | v_gene | abundance | d_gene
CASSLDNRNTEAFF | TGTGCCAGCAGCTTAGATAACAGGAACACTGAAGCTTTCTTT | TRBJ1-1 | TRBV7-9 | few | .
CASSAGGVPYAFF | TGTGCCAGCTCAGCAGGGGGCGTCCCCTATGCTTTCTTT | TRBJ1-1 | TRBV7-9 | . | TRBD1
CASSSNRGHQPQHF | TGTGCCAGTAGTTCCAACAGGGGGCATCAGCCCCAGCATTTT | TRBJ1-5 | TRBV19 | few | TRBD1
CASSPLAGGLTDTQYF | TGTGCCAGTAGTCCCCTAGCGGGAGGGCTCACAGATACGCAGTATTTT | TRBJ2-3 | TRBV19 | . | TRBD2
CASSAIQGVIEAFF | TGTGCCAGCAGTGCTATACAGGGGGTGATTGAAGCTTTCTTT | TRBJ1-1 | TRBV28 | once | TRBD1
CASSFRVPDTEAFF | TGTGCCAGCAGCTTTAGGGTTCCGGACACTGAAGCTTTCTTT | TRBJ1-1 | TRBV5-6 | . | .
CASSLGSLEKLFF | TGTGCCAGCAGCTTAGGGTCGTTAGAAAAACTGTTTTTT | TRBJ1-4 | TRBV28 | . | .
CSASAATGYEQYF | TGCAGTGCTAGTGCCGCGACAGGGTACGAGCAGTACTTC | TRBJ2-7 | TRBV20-1 | . | TRBD1
CASSQGGTNEKLFF | TGCGCCAGCAGCCAGGGGGGAACTAATGAAAAACTGTTTTTT | TRBJ1-4 | TRBV5-1 | few | TRBD1
CASSPLYSPANTGELFF | TGTGCCAGCTCACCCCTCTACTCGCCCGCGAACACCGGGGAGCTGTTTTTT | TRBJ2-2 | TRBV18 | . | .
CASSGVASASSYNEQFF | TGTGCCAGCAGCGGAGTGGCTAGCGCGAGCTCCTACAATGAGCAGTTCTTC | TRBJ2-1 | TRBV3-1/TRBV3-2 | . | .
CASSLRGGADEQYF | TGTGCCAGCAGCTTGAGGGGTGGAGCAGACGAGCAGTACTTC | TRBJ2-7 | TRBV7-3 | . | .
CASSLAGGLQETQYF | TGCGCCAGCAGCTTGGCCGGGGGGTTACAAGAGACCCAGTACTTC | TRBJ2-5 | TRBV5-1 | . | TRBD2
CASSTTGTVAQGQYF | TGTGCCAGCAGTACGACCGGGACAGTGGCCCAGGGGCAGTACTTC | TRBJ2-7 | TRBV6-5 | . | TRBD1
CASSPQLAGGYNEQFF | TGTGCCAGCAGCCCCCAACTAGCGGGGGGTTACAATGAGCAGTTCTTC | TRBJ2-1 | TRBV7-3 | . | TRBD2
CASSLAGGWNEQFF | TGTGCCAGCAGCTTAGCGGGAGGGTGGAATGAGCAGTTCTTC | TRBJ2-1 | TRBV7-3 | once | TRBD2
CASSQATGPESNQPQHF | TGCGCCAGCAGCCAAGCCACAGGGCCAGAGAGCAATCAGCCCCAGCATTTT | TRBJ1-5 | TRBV4-3 | . | .
CASSYGGGEAFF | TGTGCCAGCAGTTACGGAGGAGGAGAAGCTTTCTTT | TRBJ1-1 | TRBV6-2/TRBV6-3 | few | .
CATSRGLAGYEQYF | TGTGCCACCAGCAGAGGACTAGCGGGATACGAGCAGTACTTC | TRBJ2-7 | TRBV15 | . | TRBD2
CASSRPGQKYGYTF | TGTGCCAGCAGTCGCCCGGGACAGAAGTATGGCTACACCTTC | TRBJ1-2 | TRBV6-5 | . | TRBD1
CASSLDPGPLAGELFF | TGTGCCAGCAGCTTGGACCCGGGTCCTCTGGCCGGGGAGCTGTTTTTT | TRBJ2-2 | TRBV5-8 | . | .
CASSEAEGAWVDTEAFF | TGTGCCAGCAGTGAAGCGGAAGGGGCCTGGGTGGACACTGAAGCTTTCTTT | TRBJ1-1 | TRBV6-1 | . | .
CASSSGLAGSSYEQYF | TGTGCCAGCAGCTCGGGACTAGCGGGCAGCTCCTACGAGCAGTACTTC | TRBJ2-7 | TRBV7-6 | . | TRBD2
CASSLAGAAEAFF | TGTGCCAGCAGCTTGGCAGGGGCCGCTGAAGCTTTCTTT | TRBJ1-1 | TRBV5-4 | few | .
CASSLGGGPDEQYF | TGTGCCAGCAGCTTAGGCGGGGGGCCGGACGAGCAGTACTTC | TRBJ2-7 | TRBV7-2 | . | TRBD2
CASSYLSETPTDTQYF | TGTGCCAGCAGTTACCTAAGTGAGACTCCCACAGATACGCAGTATTTT | TRBJ2-3 | TRBV6-5 | . | .
CASSPHLQGVYGYTF | TGTGCCAGCAGCCCCCACCTACAGGGGGTCTATGGCTACACCTTC | TRBJ1-2 | TRBV5-5 | . | TRBD1
CATRRSGLATDTQYF | TGTGCCACCAGAAGATCGGGACTAGCGACAGATACGCAGTATTTT | TRBJ2-3 | TRBV24-1 | . | TRBD2
CASSQGDARGNQPQHF | TGTGCCAGCAGCCAGGGGGACGCGAGAGGCAATCAGCCCCAGCATTTT | TRBJ1-5 | TRBV3-1/TRBV3-2 | . | .
CSVEGLGGGYTF | TGCAGCGTTGAAGGGCTGGGAGGTGGCTACACCTTC | TRBJ1-2 | TRBV29-1 | . | .
CASSVPGSGANVLTF | TGTGCCAGCAGTGTTCCAGGTTCTGGGGCCAACGTCCTGACTTTC | TRBJ2-6 | TRBV25-1 | . | .
CASAFTGTGANTEAFF | TGTGCCAGCGCTTTTACCGGGACAGGGGCAAACACTGAAGCTTTCTTT | TRBJ1-1 | TRBV27 | few | TRBD1
CASTPGWGASTDTQYF | TGTGCCAGCACCCCAGGGTGGGGAGCTAGCACAGATACGCAGTATTTT | TRBJ2-3 | TRBV7-8 | once | .
CASSPPGPSWDEQYF | TGTGCCAGCAGTCCCCCGGGCCCTTCTTGGGACGAGCAGTACTTC | TRBJ2-7 | TRBV28 | . | .
CASSPGTTGELFF | TGTGCCAGCAGCCCCGGGACGACCGGGGAGCTGTTTTTT | TRBJ2-2 | TRBV6-2/TRBV6-3 | . | .
CASSYTRLAGETQYF | TGTGCCAGCAGCTATACCCGACTAGCGGGAGAGACCCAGTACTTC | TRBJ2-5 | TRBV11-2 | . | TRBD2
CASSPPLQAFREDTQYF | TGTGCCAGCTCACCACCTCTACAAGCCTTTAGGGAAGATACGCAGTATTTT | TRBJ2-3 | TRBV18 | . | .
CASSLQRFSISGNTIYF | TGTGCCAGCAGCTTGCAAAGGTTTTCCATCTCTGGAAACACCATATATTTT | TRBJ1-3 | TRBV5-6 | . | .
CASSSGQGNEQFF | TGTGCCAGCAGCTCGGGACAGGGCAATGAGCAGTTCTTC | TRBJ2-1 | TRBV7-2 | . | TRBD1
CASSLVGRTFMNTEAFF | TGTGCCAGCAGCTTAGTCGGCAGAACATTCATGAACACTGAAGCTTTCTTT | TRBJ1-1 | TRBV7-8 | . | .
CSAQVSYGYTF | TGCAGTGCTCAGGTATCCTATGGCTACACCTTC | TRBJ1-2 | TRBV20-1 | . | .
CASSGLTGGDYGYTF | TGTGCCAGCAGCGGACTGACAGGGGGGGACTATGGCTACACCTTC | TRBJ1-2 | TRBV11-2 | . | TRBD1
CASSLSASGRRTEAFF | TGCGCCAGCAGCTTGTCAGCGTCGGGGAGGCGCACTGAAGCTTTCTTT | TRBJ1-1 | TRBV5-1 | once | .
CASSRTSGVTDTQYF | TGTGCCAGCAGCCGGACTAGCGGGGTCACAGATACGCAGTATTTT | TRBJ2-3 | TRBV7-3 | many | TRBD2
CASSARQGAKELFF | TGTGCCAGCAGCGCTCGACAGGGGGCCAAGGAACTGTTTTTT | TRBJ1-4 | TRBV9 | . | TRBD1
CASSRTSGGPISTDTQYF | TGTGCCAGCAGTCGGACTAGCGGGGGCCCTATCTCCACAGATACGCAGTATTTT | TRBJ2-3 | TRBV6-2/TRBV6-3 | few | TRBD2
CASSLPLTGANVLTF | TGCGCCAGCAGCTTGCCGCTAACCGGGGCCAACGTCCTGACTTTC | TRBJ2-6 | TRBV5-1 | . | .
CASSLESGGMETQYF | TGTGCCAGCAGCTTAGAGTCAGGGGGAATGGAGACCCAGTACTTC | TRBJ2-5 | TRBV7-6 | . | TRBD1
CASSFLEWQYGEQFF | TGTGCCAGCAGTTTTTTAGAGTGGCAGTACGGTGAGCAGTTCTTC | TRBJ2-1 | TRBV28 | . | .
CAIRGGNEQFF | TGTGCCATCAGGGGGGGCAATGAGCAGTTCTTC | TRBJ2-1 | TRBV10-3 | . | .
CASSYPHPRGSNQPQHF | TGTGCCAGCAGTTACCCTCACCCACGGGGTAGCAATCAGCCCCAGCATTTT | TRBJ1-5 | TRBV6-2/TRBV6-3 | . | .
CASSGGTGVRTGELFF | TGCGCCAGCAGTGGTGGGACAGGGGTGAGGACCGGGGAGCTGTTTTTT | TRBJ2-2 | TRBV10-2 | once | TRBD1
CARSGGLRAGNQPQHF | TGTGCCAGAAGCGGGGGGCTGAGAGCGGGCAATCAGCCCCAGCATTTT | TRBJ1-5 | TRBV5-3 | . | .
CSSPRWTVKSGNEQFF | TGCAGCTCCCCCCGGTGGACAGTCAAAAGTGGGAATGAGCAGTTCTTC | TRBJ2-1 | TRBV29-1 | . | .
CATSDQGFGTQYF | TGTGCCACCAGTGATCAGGGGTTCGGTACGCAGTATTTT | TRBJ2-3 | TRBV24-1 | . | .
CASSDGQNTGELFF | TGTGCCAGCAGTGACGGACAGAACACCGGGGAGCTGTTTTTT | TRBJ2-2 | TRBV6-4 | many | .
CASSQQQGNHYGYTF | TGTGCCAGCAGTCAGCAACAGGGGAATCACTATGGCTACACCTTC | TRBJ1-2 | TRBV6-2/TRBV6-3 | . | TRBD1
CASSTLAGGSSGELFF | TGTGCCAGCTCTACTCTAGCGGGGGGATCCTCCGGGGAGCTGTTTTTT | TRBJ2-2 | TRBV6-4 | . | TRBD2
CASSDHSGGSYNEQFF | TGTGCCAGCAGTGACCATAGCGGGGGCTCCTACAATGAGCAGTTCTTC | TRBJ2-1 | TRBV25-1 | . | TRBD2